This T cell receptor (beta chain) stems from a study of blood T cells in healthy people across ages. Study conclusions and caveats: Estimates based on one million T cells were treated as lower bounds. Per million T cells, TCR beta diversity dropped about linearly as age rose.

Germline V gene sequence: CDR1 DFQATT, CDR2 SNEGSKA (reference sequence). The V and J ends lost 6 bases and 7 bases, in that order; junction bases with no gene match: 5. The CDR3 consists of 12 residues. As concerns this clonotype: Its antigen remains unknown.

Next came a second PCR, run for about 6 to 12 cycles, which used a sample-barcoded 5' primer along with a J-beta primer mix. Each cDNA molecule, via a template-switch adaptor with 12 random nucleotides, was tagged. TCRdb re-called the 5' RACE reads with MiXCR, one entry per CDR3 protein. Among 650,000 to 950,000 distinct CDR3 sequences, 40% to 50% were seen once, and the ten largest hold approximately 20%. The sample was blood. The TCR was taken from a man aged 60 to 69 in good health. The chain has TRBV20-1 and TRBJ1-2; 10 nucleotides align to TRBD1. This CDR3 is CSAQGTGAGYTF. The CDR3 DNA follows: TGCAGTGCGCAAGGGACAGGGGCTGGCTACACCTTC.